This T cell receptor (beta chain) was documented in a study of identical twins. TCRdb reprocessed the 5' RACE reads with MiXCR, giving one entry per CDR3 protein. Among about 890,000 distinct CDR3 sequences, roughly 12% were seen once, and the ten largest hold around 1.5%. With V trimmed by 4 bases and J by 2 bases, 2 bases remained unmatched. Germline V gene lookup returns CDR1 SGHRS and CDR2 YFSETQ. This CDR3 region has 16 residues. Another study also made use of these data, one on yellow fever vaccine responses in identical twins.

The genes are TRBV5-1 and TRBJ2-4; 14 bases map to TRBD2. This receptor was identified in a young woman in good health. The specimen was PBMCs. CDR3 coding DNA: TGCGCCAGCAGCGGGACTAGCGGGGGTCCCAAAAACATTCAGTACTTC. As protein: CASSGTSGGPKNIQYF. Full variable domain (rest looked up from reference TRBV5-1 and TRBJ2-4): KAGVTQTPRYLIKTRGQQVTLSCSPISGHRSVSWYQQTPGQGLQFLFEYFSETQRNKGNFPGRFSGRQFSNSRSEMNVSTLELGDSALYLCASSGTSGGPKNIQYFGAGTRLSVL.